The 30 T cell receptor beta chains below all came from one sample that was sequenced in a study of immune evolution from preneoplasia to lung adenocarcinoma. The protocol was immunoSEQ multiplex PCR, while the TCRdb copy is restricted to in-frame clones and leaves out a portion. The table lists about 26,000 clones, 74% of them singletons. Specimen: FFPE invasive lung adenocarcinoma tissue. Receptor source: a person aged 55 to 75 with invasive lung adenocarcinoma. Some clones in this sample may be carry-over from other donors' samples.

The chain employs TRBV5-1 and TRBJ2-3, with a weak D call TRBD2 (6 bases). V was pared by 0 bases and J by 5 bases, with 16 bases between. This CDR3 comprises 16 residues. Germline CDR1 SGHRS, CDR2 YFSETQ. The CDR3 sequence: CASSLVEAGGKDTQYF. As DNA, the CDR3 is TGCGCCAGCAGCTTGGTTGAAGCAGGAGGGAAAGATACGCAGTATTTT.

The rearrangement uses TRBV19 and TRBJ1-3; D not certain. The germline V gene encodes CDR1 LNHDA and CDR2 SQIVND (reference sequence). Trimming shortened V by 5 bases and J by 0 bases, and 8 bases separated the two germline ends. This CDR3 is 14 amino acids long. CDR3 residues: CASSPGNSGNTIYF. In DNA, the CDR3 is TGTGCCAGTAGTCCGGGCAACTCTGGAAACACCATATATTTT.

This chain joins TRBV6-5 and TRBJ2-2; D unresolved. CDR3 length: 14 residues. Per the germline V gene, CDR1 is MNHEY and CDR2 is SVGAGI. Trimming cost V 8 bases and J 3 bases, with 13 bases left between them. CDR3 nucleotides: TGTGCCAGCTCCCCGATGGCGGACACCGGGGAGCTGTTTTTT. It codes for CASSPMADTGELFF.

The CDR3 is CATGGWGLNNQPQHF. In nucleotides, the CDR3 is TGTGCCACCGGGGGGTGGGGGTTAAACAATCAGCCCCAGCATTTT. The V call is TRBV28, the J call TRBJ1-5; tentatively, D is TRBD1 (5 bases). Trimming took off 10 bases at V and 3 bases at J, with 19 bases between the two ends. This CDR3 is built from 15 residues. Germline V CDR1 and CDR2: MDHEN, SYDVKM.

This clone has more than one count but fewer than ten. This chain joins TRBV7-2 and TRBJ2-7; 10 positions agree with TRBD2. V gave up 3 bases and J gave up 7 bases; unmatched junction bases: 9. The CDR3 is 15 amino acids. CDR1 and CDR2 (germline): SGHTA, FQGNSA. The CDR3 loop is CASSFEAGGPGEQYF. The CDR3 region has the DNA TGTGCCAGCAGCTTTGAAGCGGGAGGGCCGGGAGAGCAGTACTTC.

This clone was picked up one time. The CDR3 spells CASSSPGGRVNYEQYF. The CDR3 DNA reads TGTGCCAGCAGTTCGCCCGGGGGGCGCGTCAATTACGAGCAGTACTTC. The V and J genes are TRBV6-5 and TRBJ2-7; a possible D gene is TRBD2 (7 bases). The V and J ends lost 4 bases and 4 bases respectively, with 20 bases between them. This CDR3 has 16 amino acids. Germline V gene sequence: CDR1 MNHEY, CDR2 SVGAGI.

V gene TRBV5-1 combines with J gene TRBJ1-3; D is possibly TRBD1 (6 bases). Trimming cost V 6 bases and J 0 bases, with 13 bases left between them. The CDR3 sequence is 15 residues long. Germline loops: CDR1 SGHRS, CDR2 YFSETQ. For the CDR3, the DNA is TGCGCCAGCACCTCTACAGGGAACTCTGGAAACACCATATATTTT. Translated: CASTSTGNSGNTIYF.

The rearrangement uses TRBV5-1 and TRBJ2-7; TRBD2 agrees at 7 bases. CDR3 length equals 13 residues. V dropped 5 bases and J dropped 1; count of bases not matched to a gene: 3. Germline lookup yields CDR1 SGHRS and CDR2 YFSETQ. The CDR3 spells CASRPSGSYEQYF. The CDR3 bases are TGCGCCAGCAGGCCTAGCGGTTCCTACGAGCAGTACTTC.

This chain links TRBV6-1 with TRBJ2-5, with a tentative D call TRBD2 (6 bases). The CDR3 covers 15 residues. CDR1 is MNHNS, CDR2 SASEGT, per germline. Trimming shortened V by 4 bases and J by 4 bases, and 16 bases separated the two germline ends. The CDR3 DNA reads as TGTGCCAGCAGTGGCGAGGGACTCCAGACAGAGACCCAGTACTTC. It codes for CASSGEGLQTETQYF.

J is TRBJ1-5 and V is TRBV28, with D possibly matching TRBD1 (5 bases). The ends were cut back, 5 bases at V and 6 bases at J, with 5 bases in the middle. Germline V gene data show CDR1 as MDHEN and CDR2 as SYDVKM. This CDR3 is built from 11 residues. This CDR3 reads CASSGTQPQHF. The DNA of the CDR3 is TGTGCCAGCAGTGGGACTCAGCCCCAGCATTTT.

J is TRBJ2-5 and V is TRBV4-1; D perhaps matches TRBD2 (5 bases). Germline assignment: CDR1 MGHRA and CDR2 YSYEKL. The V end lost 0 bases, the J end lost 2 bases, and 22 bases lay between the germline ends. CDR3 length: 19 amino acids. CDR3 protein: CASSQDRKATRPIQETQYF. The DNA for the CDR3 is TGCGCCAGCAGCCAAGATCGTAAGGCCACTAGGCCGATACAAGAGACCCAGTACTTC.

CDR3 region: CASSPQGTSGIYNEQFF. The CDR3 region has the DNA TGTGCCAGCAGCCCCCAGGGGACTAGCGGGATCTACAATGAGCAGTTCTTC. This chain links TRBV4-2 with TRBJ2-1; TRBD2 agrees at 13 bases. V lost 4 bases to trimming and J lost 3 bases; unmatched junction nucleotides: 6. Germline values: CDR1 LGHNA, CDR2 YNFKEQ. The CDR3 sequence is 17 residues long.

The chain joins TRBV9 to TRBJ2-1; unclear D gene. CDR1 SGDLS and CDR2 YYNGEE come from the germline V gene. V lost 0 bases and J lost 10, with 17 bases in between. The CDR3 loop spans 15 amino acids. DNA of the CDR3: TGTGCCAGCAGCGTAGATCACAGCACGAAGGACGAGCAGTTCTTC. Translating gives CASSVDHSTKDEQFF. Full variable domain (remainder filled in from reference TRBV9 and TRBJ2-1): DSGVTQTPKHLITATGQRVTLRCSPRSGDLSVYWYQQSLDQGLQFLIQYYNGEERAKGNILERFSAQQFPDLHSELNLSSLELGDSALYFCASSVDHSTKDEQFFGPGTRLTVL.

The chain is built from TRBV11-1 and TRBJ2-1; TRBD2 matches 12 bases. Germline V gene lookup returns CDR1 SGHAT and CDR2 FQDESV (reference sequence). The V and J ends lost 6 bases and 5 bases, in that order; junction bases with no gene match: 8. This CDR3 region has 16 residues. CDR3 sequence (DNA): TGTGCCAGCAGGCGGGAACTAGCGGGAGGCCACAATGAGCAGTTCTTC. The encoded protein is CASRRELAGGHNEQFF.

This chain's CDR3 is CASNEDPGTNYGYTF. The CDR3 DNA reads as TGTGCCAGCAACGAAGACCCGGGGACAAACTATGGCTACACCTTC. The gene calls are TRBV5-4 and TRBJ1-2; D is possibly TRBD1 (6 bases). CDR3 length equals 15 residues. V lost 6 bases to trimming and J lost 2 bases, with 17 bases between them. Germline V lookup: CDR1 SGHNT, CDR2 YYREEE (reference sequence).

V and J are TRBV18 and TRBJ2-7; 13 nucleotides match TRBD2. The CDR3 is 15 residues long. The germline CDR1 and CDR2 sequences are KGHSH and LQKENI. J gave up 7 bases and V 2 bases, and 5 bases lay outside the gene matches. DNA for the CDR3: TGTGCCAGCTCACCAGGACTAGCGGGAGCTAGTGAGCAGTACTTC. Its translation: CASSPGLAGASEQYF.

Note on this clone: An end of the junction differs from the germline gene, which may be a read error. The V and J genes are TRBV7-7 and TRBJ2-5; the match to TRBD2 covers 7 bases. This CDR3 is built from 14 residues. CDR1 and CDR2 from the germline V gene are SSHAT and FNYEAQ (reference sequence). The CDR3: CASSVAGLPETQYF. For the CDR3, the DNA is TGTGCTAGCAGCGTCGCGGGACTACCGGAGACCCAGTACTTC.

This clone turned up a few times. This chain joins TRBV9 and TRBJ2-2, with D perhaps TRBD2 (5 bases). V shed 1 base and J shed 8 bases, with 18 bases lying between them. Germline V gene sequence: CDR1 SGDLS, CDR2 YYNGEE. This CDR3 contains 16 residues. The CDR3 sequence is CASSVSVGFGSGELFF. DNA of the CDR3: TGTGCCAGCAGCGTATCTGTAGGGTTTGGGAGTGGGGAGCTGTTTTTT.

This clone was recorded a few times. The chain joins TRBV7-2 to TRBJ2-7, with 7 bases aligning to TRBD1. The germline V gene has CDR1 SGHTA and CDR2 FQGNSA. With V trimmed by 1 base and J by 6 bases, 6 bases remained unmatched. CDR3 length: 14 residues. The CDR3 coding sequence is TGTGCCAGCAGCTTAGACAGGGGTCGACGCGAGCAGTACTTC. Its protein is CASSLDRGRREQYF.

This chain links TRBV7-2 with TRBJ2-2, with no clear D. The CDR3 is 14 residues long. Germline CDR1 and CDR2: SGHTA and FQGNSA. The germline V and J ends were trimmed by 2 bases and 6 bases, with 10 bases remaining between them. CDR3 DNA sequence: TGTGCCAGCAGCTTACTTGCGGTCCCCGGGGAGCTGTTTTTT. Protein sequence: CASSLLAVPGELFF.

The chain carries TRBV28 and TRBJ2-7, with D unclear. The germline CDR1 and CDR2 sequences are MDHEN and SYDVKM. The CDR3 runs 14 residues. The V end lost 2 bases, the J end lost 4 bases, and 12 bases lay between the germline ends. The CDR3 region is CASSLRSPPYEQYF. In DNA form, the CDR3 reads TGTGCCAGCAGTTTACGGAGCCCCCCTTACGAGCAGTACTTC.

J is TRBJ2-3 and V is TRBV5-5, with TRBD2 identical over 10 bases. Looked up from germline, CDR1 is SGHKS and CDR2 is YYEKEE (reference sequence). The J segment lost 8 bases and the V segment lost 1 base, leaving 4 bases of the junction unmatched. The CDR3 loop spans 14 amino acids. Here the CDR3 reads CASSLWASGSTQYF. DNA of the CDR3: TGTGCCAGCAGCTTGTGGGCTAGCGGGAGTACGCAGTATTTT.

This rearrangement joins TRBV6-5 to TRBJ2-5; TRBD2 agrees at 7 bases. The trim removed 5 bases at V and 3 bases at J, leaving 9 bases unmatched. The germline V gene encodes CDR1 MNHEY and CDR2 SVGAGI. The CDR3 runs to 15 residues. CDR3 region: CASSRGRGKEETQYF. The CDR3 DNA reads TGTGCCAGCAGTCGTGGGCGGGGGAAAGAAGAGACCCAGTACTTC.

This sequence joins TRBV5-6 and TRBJ2-2, with TRBD2 identical over 9 bases. Germline lookup yields CDR1 SGHDT and CDR2 YYEEEE. J was trimmed by 1 base and V by 4 bases; bases with no gene match: 5. The CDR3 has 16 amino acids. The CDR3 spells CASSPLTSGNTGELFF. The CDR3 nucleotides read TGTGCCAGCAGCCCCTTGACTAGCGGGAACACCGGGGAGCTGTTTTTT.

The chain combines TRBV19 with TRBJ2-5; 11 bases line up with TRBD1. In germline, CDR1 is LNHDA, CDR2 SQIVND (reference sequence). The CDR3 is 15 residues long. V trimming: 6 bases; J trimming: 5 bases; junction bases outside the gene matches: 8. CDR3 region: CASSLGTGGRETQYF. The CDR3, as DNA: TGTGCCAGTAGCTTGGGGACAGGGGGGAGGGAGACCCAGTACTTC.

In this sample, this clone turned up a few times. The chain uses TRBV5-1 and TRBJ2-4; D possibly matches TRBD1 or TRBD2 (6 bases each). Germline CDR1 reads SGHRS; CDR2 reads YFSETQ. The CDR3 is made up of 14 amino acids. Trimming pared 7 bases from V and 5 bases from J, leaving 16 bases between. The CDR3 bases are TGCGCCAGCTCCAAGGGGGGTGGTGAAAACATTCAGTACTTC. Amino acids: CASSKGGGENIQYF. The full variable domain, completed using reference TRBV5-1 and TRBJ2-4, is KAGVTQTPRYLIKTRGQQVTLSCSPISGHRSVSWYQQTPGQGLQFLFEYFSETQRNKGNFPGRFSGRQFSNSRSEMNVSTLELGDSALYLCASSKGGGENIQYFGAGTRLSVL.

This chain links TRBV7-2 with TRBJ2-7; perhaps TRBD1 as D (6 bases). The germline CDR1 and CDR2 sequences are SGHTA and FQGNSA. The CDR3 sequence is 14 residues long. V was clipped by 5 bases and J by 0 bases, with 11 bases between them. CDR3 sequence reads: CASSPGHSSYEQYF. DNA of the CDR3: TGTGCCAGCAGCCCGGGACACAGCTCCTACGAGCAGTACTTC.

This chain links TRBV18 with TRBJ2-3; D is undetermined. V dropped 3 bases and J dropped 0 bases, with 7 bases sitting between them. The CDR3 extends over 14 amino acids. The V gene's germline CDR1 is KGHSH and CDR2 LQKENI. The CDR3 region is CASSPGRSTDTQYF. CDR3 sequence (DNA): TGTGCCAGCTCACCCGGACGGAGCACAGATACGCAGTATTTT.

This rearrangement joins TRBV5-1 to TRBJ2-2; D might be TRBD1 or TRBD2, each matching 5 bases. The CDR3 has 16 residues. The germline gives CDR1 SGHRS, CDR2 YFSETQ. The V and J ends lost 1 base and 4 bases respectively, with 14 bases between them. This chain's CDR3 is CASSLQFPGSTGELFF. The DNA for the CDR3 is TGCGCCAGCAGCTTGCAATTTCCAGGGAGCACCGGGGAGCTGTTTTTT.

The gene calls are TRBV5-1 and TRBJ2-2; D is ambiguous. Germline-derived CDR1 and CDR2 are SGHRS and YFSETQ. CDR3 size: 16 residues. The germline V and J ends were trimmed by 4 bases and 5 bases, with 18 bases remaining between them. DNA for the CDR3: TGCGCCAGCAGCCCACAGACAAAGTGGGAAACCGGGGAGCTGTTTTTT. Its translation: CASSPQTKWETGELFF.